Detailed here is one T cell receptor (beta chain). This sample stems from a study of CD8 T cells in Susac syndrome. The V end lost 4 bases, the J end lost 7 bases, and 13 bases lay between the germline ends. Per germline, CDR1 KGHSH and CDR2 LQKENI. The CDR3 has 13 amino acids. An amount of RNA that ranged from about 0.45 to 1 ug was reverse transcribed with random hexamers. TCRdb re-called the immunoSEQ multiplex PCR reads with MiXCR, one entry per CDR3 protein. This table has 150,000 to 200,000 distinct CDR3 sequences, over 85% appearing once. Blood CD8+ and CD4+ T cells underwent high-throughput TCR beta sequencing. Matching for age and sex applied to the controls, who were healthy donors. Negative isolation yielded the CD8+ and CD4+ T cells, while FACS enriched the TEMRA cells.

The V gene is TRBV18, the J gene TRBJ1-1; D possibly corresponds to TRBD1 (5 bases). The TCR originated in a human donor in good health. Source material: CD4+ T cells from PBMCs. The CDR3 spells CASSLGLGVEAFF. In DNA form, the CDR3 reads TGTGCCAGCTCACTGGGACTCGGGGTTGAAGCTTTCTTT.